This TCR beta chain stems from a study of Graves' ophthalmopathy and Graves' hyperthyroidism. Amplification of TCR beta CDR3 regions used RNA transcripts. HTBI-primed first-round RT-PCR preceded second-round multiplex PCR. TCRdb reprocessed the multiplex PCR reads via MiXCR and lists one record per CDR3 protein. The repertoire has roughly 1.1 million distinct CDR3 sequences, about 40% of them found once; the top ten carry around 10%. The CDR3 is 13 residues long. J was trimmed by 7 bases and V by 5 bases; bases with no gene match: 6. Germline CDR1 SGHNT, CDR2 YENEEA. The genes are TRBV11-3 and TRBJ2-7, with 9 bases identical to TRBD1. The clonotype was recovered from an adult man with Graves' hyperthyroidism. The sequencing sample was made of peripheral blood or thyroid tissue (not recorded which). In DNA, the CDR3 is TGTGCCAGCAGCCCCGGGACAGGGTGGGAGCAGTACTTC. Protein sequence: CASSPGTGWEQYF.